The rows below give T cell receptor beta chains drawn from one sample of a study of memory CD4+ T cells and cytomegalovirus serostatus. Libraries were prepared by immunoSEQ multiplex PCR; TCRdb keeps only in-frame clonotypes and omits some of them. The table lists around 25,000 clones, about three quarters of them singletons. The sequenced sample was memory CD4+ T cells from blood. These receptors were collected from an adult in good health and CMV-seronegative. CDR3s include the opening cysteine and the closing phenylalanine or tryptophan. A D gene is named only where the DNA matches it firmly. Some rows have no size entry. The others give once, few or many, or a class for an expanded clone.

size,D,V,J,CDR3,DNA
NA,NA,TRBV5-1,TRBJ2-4,CASSLNTPYKNIQYF,TGCGCCAGCAGCTTGAATACTCCCTACAAAAACATTCAGTACTTC
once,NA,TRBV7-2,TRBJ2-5,CASSLGDLQYF,TGTGCCAGCAGCTTAGGAGACCTCCAGTACTTC
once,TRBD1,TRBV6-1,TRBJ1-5,CASARDRGGNQPQHF,TGTGCCAGCGCCCGGGACAGGGGAGGCAATCAGCCCCAGCATTTT
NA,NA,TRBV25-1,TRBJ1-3,CASSDNRAGNTIYF,TGTGCCAGCAGTGATAACAGGGCAGGAAACACCATATATTTT
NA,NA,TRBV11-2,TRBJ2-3,CASSSFGGGTDTQYF,TGTGCCAGCAGCTCCTTCGGGGGAGGCACAGATACGCAGTATTTT
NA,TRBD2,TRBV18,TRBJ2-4,CASSRTGGEDIQYF,TGTGCCAGCTCCCGTACCGGGGGGGAGGACATTCAGTACTTC
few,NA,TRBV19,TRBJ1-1,CASSIRRNTEAFF,TGTGCCAGTAGTATCAGAAGGAACACTGAAGCTTTCTTT
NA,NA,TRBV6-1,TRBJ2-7,CASRETSYEQYF,TGTGCCAGCAGAGAGACTAGTTACGAGCAGTACTTC
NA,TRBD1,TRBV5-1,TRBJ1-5,CASSLGTGALWHF,TGCGCCAGCAGCTTAGGGACAGGGGCCCTCTGGCATTTT
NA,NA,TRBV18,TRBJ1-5,CASSPSEGLGQPQHF,TGTGCCAGCTCACCTTCCGAGGGGTTAGGGCAGCCCCAGCATTTT
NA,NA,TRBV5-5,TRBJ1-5,CASSLAGDQPQHF,TGTGCCAGCAGCTTGGCAGGGGATCAGCCCCAGCATTTT
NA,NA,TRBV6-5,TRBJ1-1,CASSYDRMNTEAFF,TGTGCCAGCAGTTATGACAGGATGAACACTGAAGCTTTCTTT
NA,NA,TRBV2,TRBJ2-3,CASSAIPGADTQYF,TGTGCCAGCAGCGCGATCCCCGGGGCAGATACGCAGTATTTT
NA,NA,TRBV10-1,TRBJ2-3,CASSEGEITDTQYF,TGCGCCAGCAGTGAAGGGGAAATCACAGATACGCAGTATTTT
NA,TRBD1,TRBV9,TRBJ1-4,CASSVGQGNEKLFF,TGTGCCAGCAGCGTAGGACAGGGGAACGAAAAACTGTTTTTT
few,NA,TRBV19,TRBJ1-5,CASSMIPRESQPQHF,TGTGCCAGTAGTATGATCCCCAGGGAGAGTCAGCCCCAGCATTTT
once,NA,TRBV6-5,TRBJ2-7,CASRTRTSNYEQYF,TGTGCCAGCAGGACTAGGACATCAAACTACGAGCAGTACTTC
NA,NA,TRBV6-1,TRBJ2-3,CASNWGSTDTQYF,TGTGCCAGCAACTGGGGAAGCACAGATACGCAGTATTTT
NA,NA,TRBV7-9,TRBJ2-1,CASSSPFLAQAEQFF,TGTGCCAGCAGCTCCCCCTTCCTAGCCCAGGCTGAGCAGTTCTTC
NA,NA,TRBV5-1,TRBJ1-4,CASSKGSGEKLFF,TGCGCCAGCAGCAAGGGGTCGGGTGAAAAACTGTTTTTT
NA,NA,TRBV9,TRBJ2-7,CASSKQGAMSSYEQYF,TGTGCCAGCAGCAAACAGGGAGCAATGAGCTCCTACGAGCAGTACTTC
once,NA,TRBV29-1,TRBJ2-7,CSVARVKSYEQYF,TGCAGCGTCGCCCGGGTAAAGTCCTACGAGCAGTACTTC
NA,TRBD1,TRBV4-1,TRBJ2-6,CASSQGLPGQGPPGANVLTF,TGCGCCAGCAGCCAAGGCCTGCCGGGACAGGGCCCCCCTGGGGCCAACGTCCTGACTTTC
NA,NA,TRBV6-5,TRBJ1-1,CASSYGSGRGNTEAFF,TGTGCCAGCAGTTACGGCTCAGGGAGGGGGAACACTGAAGCTTTCTTT
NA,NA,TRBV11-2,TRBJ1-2,CASSRTDNPNYGYTF,TGTGCCAGCAGCCGGACGGATAATCCTAACTATGGCTACACCTTC
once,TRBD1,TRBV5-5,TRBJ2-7,CASSRDRVYEQYF,TGTGCCAGCAGCCGGGACAGGGTTTACGAGCAGTACTTC
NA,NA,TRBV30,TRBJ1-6,CAWTEYSYNSPLHF,TGTGCCTGGACAGAATACTCCTATAATTCACCCCTCCACTTT
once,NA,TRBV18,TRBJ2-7,CASSPASEQYF,TGTGCCAGCTCACCAGCATCCGAGCAGTACTTC
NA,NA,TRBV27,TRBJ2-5,CASSFVGSQETQYF,TGTGCCAGCAGTTTTGTGGGGTCTCAAGAGACCCAGTACTTC